The rows below give T cell receptor beta chains drawn from one sample of a study of T cell responses to AZD1222 COVID-19 vaccine. Sequencing used immunoSEQ multiplex PCR; TCRdb keeps in-frame clones, though not all of them. The data show 150,000 to 200,000 clones, about 92% seen once. Specimen: peripheral blood, collected on day 0 of AZD1222 vaccination. These receptors came from an adult in good health. CDR3s include the opening cysteine and the closing phenylalanine or tryptophan. The D gene is left open where the match is weak. Size is stated for part of the rows, as once, few or many counts, or as a class when the clone is expanded.

abundance | j_gene | v_gene | d_gene | CDR3aa | CDR3nt
. | TRBJ1-4 | TRBV9 | . | CASSVAADNEKLFF | TGTGCCAGCAGCGTAGCGGCAGATAATGAAAAACTGTTTTTT
. | TRBJ2-3 | TRBV7-2 | . | CASSPKQGGTQYF | TGTGCCAGCAGCCCCAAGCAGGGCGGTACGCAGTATTTT
. | TRBJ2-3 | TRBV5-8 | . | CASSLDFGTDTQYF | TGTGCCAGCAGCTTGGATTTCGGGACAGATACGCAGTATTTT
few | TRBJ1-6 | TRBV3-1/TRBV3-2 | . | CASSQGHKPDSPLHF | TGTGCCAGCAGCCAAGGACACAAACCGGATTCACCCCTCCACTTT
. | TRBJ1-4 | TRBV5-1 | . | CASSLVAGYHEKLFF | TGCGCCAGCAGCTTGGTGGCGGGGTATCATGAAAAACTGTTTTTT
. | TRBJ2-1 | TRBV27 | . | CASSLRFGSTDEQFF | TGTGCCAGCAGTTTACGCTTCGGGTCTACCGATGAGCAGTTCTTC
. | TRBJ1-1 | TRBV24-1 | . | CATSDSRGVTEAFF | TGTGCCACCAGTGATTCCCGTGGGGTTACTGAAGCTTTCTTT
. | TRBJ1-3 | TRBV5-1 | TRBD1 | CASGQGGSGNTIYF | TGCGCCAGCGGACAGGGGGGGTCTGGAAACACCATATATTTT
. | TRBJ1-4 | TRBV9 | TRBD1 | CASGTGDVVANEKLFF | TGTGCCAGCGGGACAGGGGATGTTGTGGCTAATGAAAAACTGTTTTTT
. | TRBJ1-2 | TRBV15 | . | CATSRGRIGYGYTF | TGTGCCACCAGCAGAGGCCGAATAGGGTATGGCTACACCTTC
once | TRBJ1-2 | TRBV27 | TRBD1 | CASSSTGTGYDYGYTF | TGTGCCAGCAGTTCAACCGGGACAGGGTATGACTATGGCTACACCTTC
. | TRBJ1-3 | TRBV4-3 | . | CASSLQAPGSAGNTIYF | TGCGCCAGCAGCTTACAAGCGCCGGGCTCGGCGGGAAACACCATATATTTT
. | TRBJ1-6 | TRBV19 | TRBD1 | CASSIGDRVSPLHF | TGTGCCAGTAGTATAGGGGACAGGGTATCACCCCTCCACTTT
. | TRBJ1-6 | TRBV5-1 | TRBD1 | CASSASGTGFRNSPLHF | TGCGCCAGCAGCGCCTCCGGGACAGGGTTTCGCAATTCACCCCTCCACTTT
. | TRBJ1-1 | TRBV21-1 | . | CASSEGPQGQPMNTEAFF | TGTGCCAGCAGCGAAGGGCCCCAGGGGCAGCCGATGAACACTGAAGCTTTCTTT
. | TRBJ2-3 | TRBV11-2 | TRBD2 | CASSKRTSGTDTQYF | TGTGCCAGCAGCAAACGGACTAGCGGCACAGATACGCAGTATTTT
. | TRBJ2-7 | TRBV19 | . | CASSKMGLRPYEQYF | TGTGCCAGTAGTAAAATGGGACTCAGGCCCTACGAGCAGTACTTC
once | TRBJ1-5 | TRBV9 | . | CASSVEGNSNQPQHF | TGTGCCAGCAGCGTAGAAGGGAATAGCAATCAGCCCCAGCATTTT
. | TRBJ2-6 | TRBV29-1 | . | CSVATGSGANVLTF | TGCAGCGTCGCTACAGGCTCTGGGGCCAACGTCCTGACTTTC
. | TRBJ1-5 | TRBV12-3/TRBV12-4 | . | CASSLPRQPQHF | TGTGCCAGCAGTTTACCCCGGCAGCCCCAGCATTTT
. | TRBJ1-1 | TRBV2 | . | CASSDLGGNTEAFF | TGTGCCAGCAGTGATTTAGGGGGAAACACTGAAGCTTTCTTT
. | TRBJ2-2 | TRBV19 | . | CASSIAWDTGELFF | TGTGCCAGTAGTATCGCTTGGGACACCGGGGAGCTGTTTTTT
. | TRBJ1-1 | TRBV9 | . | CASSAVSGGTEAFF | TGTGCCAGCAGCGCAGTCTCGGGCGGCACTGAAGCTTTCTTT
. | TRBJ1-4 | TRBV18 | . | CASSPDGNEKLFF | TGTGCCAGCTCACCGGACGGAAATGAAAAACTGTTTTTT
once | TRBJ2-3 | TRBV27 | TRBD2 | CASSPGTSGVSDTQYF | TGTGCCAGCAGTCCCGGGACTAGCGGGGTGTCAGATACGCAGTATTTT
. | TRBJ2-5 | TRBV24-1 | TRBD2 | CATSDSSGGGETQYF | TGTGCCACCAGTGACTCCAGCGGGGGGGGAGAGACCCAGTACTTC
. | TRBJ1-4 | TRBV5-1 | . | CASSLGETDNEKLFF | TGCGCCAGCAGCTTGGGGGAGACAGATAATGAAAAACTGTTTTTT
. | TRBJ2-7 | TRBV28 | . | CASSLLTGEQYF | TGTGCCAGCAGTTTACTAACGGGAGAGCAGTACTTC
. | TRBJ1-5 | TRBV5-1 | . | CASSLDAGRDQPQHF | TGCGCCAGCAGCTTGGACGCAGGGCGGGATCAGCCCCAGCATTTT
. | TRBJ1-2 | TRBV28 | TRBD1 | CASSSGTGPYGYTF | TGTGCCAGCAGTTCCGGGACAGGGCCCTATGGCTACACCTTC
. | TRBJ1-1 | TRBV2 | . | CASKGGKNTEAFF | TGTGCCAGCAAGGGGGGCAAGAACACTGAAGCTTTCTTT
. | TRBJ2-5 | TRBV15 | . | CATSRDLAGETQYF | TGTGCCACCAGCAGAGATCTGGCCGGAGAGACCCAGTACTTC
. | TRBJ2-7 | TRBV18 | . | CASSQGRLPYEQYF | TGTGCCAGCTCACAAGGGCGGCTCCCCTACGAGCAGTACTTC
once | TRBJ1-3 | TRBV6-5 | TRBD1 | CASKRRQGLANTIYF | TGTGCCAGCAAACGTAGACAGGGACTCGCAAACACCATATATTTT
. | TRBJ2-1 | TRBV25-1 | . | CASSEWTENNEQFF | TGTGCCAGCAGTGAGTGGACAGAAAACAATGAGCAGTTCTTC
. | TRBJ1-1 | TRBV28 | . | CAVGGGFTEAFF | TGTGCCGTCGGGGGGGGTTTCACTGAAGCTTTCTTT
. | TRBJ2-3 | TRBV5-8 | . | CASSLPGTTSTDTQYF | TGTGCCAGCAGCTTACCAGGAACAACTAGCACAGATACGCAGTATTTT
. | TRBJ1-3 | TRBV6-1 | . | CASSDGFADSGNTIYF | TGTGCCAGCAGTGATGGATTCGCCGACAGTGGAAACACCATATATTTT
. | TRBJ1-4 | TRBV15 | TRBD1 | CATSRDDRATNEKLFF | TGTGCCACCAGCAGAGACGACAGGGCCACTAATGAAAAACTGTTTTTT
. | TRBJ2-1 | TRBV19 | TRBD1 | CASSRDRYNEQFF | TGTGCCAGTAGCCGGGACAGATACAATGAGCAGTTCTTC
. | TRBJ2-7 | TRBV30 | . | CAWSMLGYEQYF | TGTGCCTGGAGTATGTTGGGCTACGAGCAGTACTTC
. | TRBJ1-2 | TRBV5-1 | TRBD1 | CASTLEGQVGGYTF | TGCGCCAGCACCCTGGAGGGACAGGTGGGGGGCTACACCTTC
. | TRBJ2-7 | TRBV28 | TRBD1 | CASSQGATSYEQYF | TGTGCCAGCAGCCAGGGGGCCACCTCCTACGAGCAGTACTTC
. | TRBJ1-1 | TRBV6-5 | . | CASTQGNRAEAFF | TGTGCCAGTACACAGGGAAACAGGGCTGAAGCTTTCTTT
. | TRBJ1-5 | TRBV6-5 | TRBD1 | CASSYRRGDNQPQHF | TGTGCCAGCAGTTACCGCAGGGGGGACAATCAGCCCCAGCATTTT
. | TRBJ1-1 | TRBV29-1 | . | CSVATGWEAFF | TGCAGCGTCGCCACAGGGTGGGAAGCTTTCTTT
. | TRBJ2-1 | TRBV24-1 | . | CATSRQSSYNEQFF | TGTGCCACCTCCAGACAGAGCTCCTACAATGAGCAGTTCTTC
few | TRBJ1-3 | TRBV6-7 | TRBD1 | CASSCDRARFSGNTIYF | TGTGCCAGCAGTTGTGACAGGGCCCGCTTCTCTGGAAACACCATATATTTT
. | TRBJ1-6 | TRBV25-1 | TRBD1 | CASGQGVSPLHF | TGTGCCAGTGGACAGGGTGTCTCACCCCTCCACTTT
. | TRBJ2-7 | TRBV29-1 | . | CSVLDNSYEQYF | TGCAGCGTTCTAGACAATTCCTACGAGCAGTACTTC
. | TRBJ2-3 | TRBV10-1 | TRBD1 | CASSDGRQGSDTQYF | TGCGCCAGCAGTGATGGGCGACAGGGGTCAGATACGCAGTATTTT
. | TRBJ1-4 | TRBV6-2/TRBV6-3 | . | CASSYSGRATKLFF | TGTGCCAGCAGTTACTCAGGCCGGGCGACAAAACTGTTTTTT